This T cell receptor beta chain was sequenced in a study of CD8+ T cells in alopecia areata. Sequencing relied on a cDNA template that was reverse transcribed from extracted RNA. Profiled with immunoSEQ multiplex PCR; TCRdb holds only in-frame clones, not every one. The sample consists of hundreds of thousands of clones, under 80% of them appearing once. Trimming removed 0 bases at V and 3 bases at J, with 12 bases between. This CDR3 contains 15 residues. Germline V lookup: CDR1 GTSNPN, CDR2 SVGIG (reference sequence). This specimen consisted of CD4+ T cells sorted from blood, obtained at week 0. The gene calls are TRBV30 and TRBJ1-5; D uncertain. This receptor was identified in a human donor with alopecia areata. This CDR3 is CAWSVQGGINQPQHF. The CDR3 DNA reads as TGTGCCTGGAGTGTACAAGGAGGGATCAATCAGCCCCAGCATTTT.